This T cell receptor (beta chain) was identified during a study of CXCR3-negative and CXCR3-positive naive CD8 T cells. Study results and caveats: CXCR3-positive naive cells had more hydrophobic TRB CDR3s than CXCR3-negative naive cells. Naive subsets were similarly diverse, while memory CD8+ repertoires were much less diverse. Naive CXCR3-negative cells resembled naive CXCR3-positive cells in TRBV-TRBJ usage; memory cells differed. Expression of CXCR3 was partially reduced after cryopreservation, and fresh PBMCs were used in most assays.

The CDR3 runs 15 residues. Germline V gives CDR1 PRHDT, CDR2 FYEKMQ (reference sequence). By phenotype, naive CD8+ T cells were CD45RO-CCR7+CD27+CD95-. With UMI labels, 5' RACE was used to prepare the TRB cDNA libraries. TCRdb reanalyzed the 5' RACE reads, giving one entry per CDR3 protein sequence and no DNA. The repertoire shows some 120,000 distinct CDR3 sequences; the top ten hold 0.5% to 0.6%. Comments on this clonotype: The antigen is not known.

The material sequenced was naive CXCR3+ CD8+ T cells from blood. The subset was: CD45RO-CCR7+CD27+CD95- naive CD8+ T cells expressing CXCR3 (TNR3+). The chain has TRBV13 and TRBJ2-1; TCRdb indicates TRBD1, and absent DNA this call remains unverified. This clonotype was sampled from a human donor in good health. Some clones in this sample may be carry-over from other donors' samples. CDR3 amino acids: CASSRQGDPYNEQFF. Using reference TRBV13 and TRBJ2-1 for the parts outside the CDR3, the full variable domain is AAGVIQSPRHLIKEKRETATLKCYPIPRHDTVYWYQQGPGQDPQFLISFYEKMQSDKGSIPDRFSAQQFSDYHSELNMSSLELGDSALYFCASSRQGDPYNEQFFGPGTRLTVL.